This T cell receptor beta chain was sequenced for a study of radiation and T cells in renal cell carcinoma. Here immunoSEQ multiplex PCR was the method, and the copy in TCRdb shows in-frame clones only, minus some. The table shows 100,000 to 150,000 clones, with roughly four fifths occurring only once. Concerning this clone itself: Its antigen remains unidentified.

Broader study findings: In blood, top tumor clones expanded by 2 weeks, shrinking by 4.

Time point defined: blood 2 weeks post-SBRT. The treatment: 15 Gy SBRT to primary tumor, nephrectomy 4 weeks later. The V gene's germline CDR1 is SNHLY and CDR2 FYNNEI. With 4 bases clipped from V and 0 bases from J, the junction kept 9 bases outside the gene matches. The CDR3 extends over 16 amino acids. This clonotype originated in a man aged 45 to 65 with renal cell carcinoma. Here the sequenced sample was blood, taken from a patient whose treatment included radiotherapy and nephrectomy. The chain uses TRBV2 and TRBJ2-7; 7 nucleotides line up with TRBD2. CDR3 residues: CASSGGGTRSSYEQYF. DNA for the CDR3: TGTGCCAGCAGTGGGGGAGGGACGAGGAGCTCCTACGAGCAGTACTTC. The complete variable domain, with remaining parts taken from reference TRBV2 and TRBJ2-7, reads EPEVTQTPSHQVTQMGQEVILRCVPISNHLYFYWYRQILGQKVEFLVSFYNNEISEKSEIFDDQFSVERPDGSNFTLKIRSTKLEDSAMYFCASSGGGTRSSYEQYFGPGTRLTVT.